This is a list of T cell receptor beta chains from one sample in a study of T cell repertoires in cytomegalovirus infection. TCRdb itself ran the reads through MiXCR, one entry per CDR3 protein. The sample yields 200,000 to 250,000 distinct CDR3 sequences, roughly 12% seen once. The specimen sequenced was PBMCs. All receptors come from a human donor in good health (CMV status not recorded). Some clones in this sample may be carry-over from other donors' samples. Each CDR3 is given with its conserved first and last residue. Each record gives: clone size, V gene, D gene, J gene, CDR3 protein, CDR3 DNA. D genes are given only for firm matches. The size entry is marked missing in some rows and otherwise reads once, few, many or a size class.

many,TRBV5-4,NA,TRBJ2-1,CASSPLLGQASYNEQFF,TGTGCCAGCAGCCCGCTACTAGGTCAAGCCTCCTACAATGAGCAGTTCTTC
few,TRBV19,TRBD1,TRBJ1-4,CASSTSSGTGDEKLFF,TGTGCCAGTAGTACTTCCTCCGGGACAGGGGATGAAAAACTGTTTTTT
many,TRBV7-9,TRBD2,TRBJ2-7,CASSSSGPSYEQYF,TGTGCCAGCAGCTCTAGCGGTCCCTCCTACGAGCAGTACTTC
NA,TRBV18,NA,TRBJ2-6,CASHGISGANVLTF,TGTGCCAGCCACGGGATCTCTGGGGCCAACGTCCTGACTTTC
NA,TRBV7-9,NA,TRBJ2-3,CASSLEGTATDTQYF,TGTGCCAGCAGCTTAGAGGGGACGGCCACAGATACGCAGTATTTT
few,TRBV19,TRBD1,TRBJ1-1,CASTSTGTVSEAFF,TGTGCCAGTACTTCGACCGGGACAGTCTCTGAAGCTTTCTTT
NA,TRBV2,NA,TRBJ1-5,CASSEQGSQPQHF,TGTGCCAGCAGTGAACAGGGGTCTCAGCCCCAGCATTTT
many,TRBV5-1,NA,TRBJ1-1,CASSLASMNTEAFF,TGCGCCAGCAGCTTGGCCTCGATGAACACTGAAGCTTTCTTT
many,TRBV12-3/TRBV12-4,TRBD1,TRBJ2-7,CASSTRDSSYEQYF,TGTGCCAGCAGTACCCGGGACAGCTCCTACGAGCAGTACTTC
many,TRBV7-3,NA,TRBJ1-1,CASSLTGVQGTEAFF,TGTGCCAGCAGCTTAACGGGAGTGCAAGGCACTGAAGCTTTCTTT
few,TRBV10-3,NA,TRBJ1-2,CAISGYHGTSYGYTF,TGTGCCATCAGTGGCTACCACGGGACAAGCTATGGCTACACCTTC
few,TRBV3-1,NA,TRBJ1-5,CASSQGGTTSNQPQHF,TGTGCCAGCAGCCAAGGTGGAACAACTTCCAATCAGCCCCAGCATTTT
many,TRBV7-9,NA,TRBJ2-7,CASSPVYEQYF,TGTGCCAGCAGCCCCGTCTACGAGCAGTACTTC
few,TRBV6-1,NA,TRBJ1-1,CAVLEDTEAFF,TGTGCCGTCCTTGAGGACACTGAAGCTTTCTTT
NA,TRBV7-9,NA,TRBJ1-1,CASSSRDSMNTEAFF,TGTGCCAGCAGCTCGCGCGACAGCATGAACACTGAAGCTTTCTTT
NA,TRBV9,NA,TRBJ1-1,CASSVEVSLNTEAFF,TGTGCCAGCAGCGTAGAGGTCAGCCTGAACACTGAAGCTTTCTTT
few,TRBV6-8,TRBD1,TRBJ1-4,CASGQGARGNEKLFF,TGTGCCAGCGGACAGGGGGCGCGCGGTAATGAAAAACTGTTTTTT
NA,TRBV29-1,TRBD1,TRBJ2-1,CSVEDPRAGGYNEQFF,TGCAGCGTTGAAGATCCGCGGGCAGGGGGCTACAATGAGCAGTTCTTC
few,TRBV15,NA,TRBJ2-1,CATSRDRGGNNEQFF,TGTGCCACCAGCAGAGATCGTGGGGGGAACAATGAGCAGTTCTTC
few,TRBV6-2/TRBV6-3,NA,TRBJ1-1,CASSYSKSFRNTEAFF,TGTGCCAGCAGTTACTCGAAGTCTTTTCGGAACACTGAAGCTTTCTTT
many,TRBV20-1,TRBD2,TRBJ2-3,CSLTSGGARDTQYF,TGCAGCCTGACTAGCGGGGGGGCAAGAGATACGCAGTATTTT
many,TRBV5-1,NA,TRBJ1-1,CASSSWVGNTEAFF,TGCGCCAGCAGCTCCTGGGTGGGGAACACTGAAGCTTTCTTT
NA,TRBV29-1,TRBD1,TRBJ1-5,CSAGQGRNQPQHF,TGCAGCGCCGGACAGGGGCGCAATCAGCCCCAGCATTTT
NA,TRBV5-1,TRBD2,TRBJ2-7,CASSRSGGAGEQYF,TGCGCCAGCAGCAGAAGCGGGGGGGCAGGCGAGCAGTACTTC
many,TRBV7-2,NA,TRBJ1-4,CASSLAGGLLEKLFF,TGTGCCAGCAGCTTAGCGGGGGGACTGCTTGAAAAACTGTTTTTT
NA,TRBV5-1,NA,TRBJ2-1,CASSPLPRDPSSEQFF,TGCGCCAGCAGCCCACTACCCCGGGACCCGTCCAGCGAGCAGTTCTTC
many,TRBV7-2,TRBD1,TRBJ2-2,CASSLETGVFTGELFF,TGTGCCAGCAGCTTAGAAACAGGGGTCTTCACCGGGGAGCTGTTTTTT
many,TRBV7-3,NA,TRBJ1-1,CASSPRVRDTEAFF,TGTGCCAGCAGCCCCCGGGTACGGGACACTGAAGCTTTCTTT
many,TRBV7-2,NA,TRBJ1-3,CASSLAAHSGNTIYF,TGTGCCAGCAGCTTAGCGGCCCACTCTGGAAACACCATATATTTT
few,TRBV5-1,NA,TRBJ1-2,CASSLESGANYGYTF,TGCGCCAGCAGCTTGGAGTCAGGGGCTAACTATGGCTACACCTTC
many,TRBV7-2,TRBD1,TRBJ1-2,CASSPGGQGFYGYTF,TGTGCCAGCAGCCCTGGGGGACAGGGCTTCTATGGCTACACCTTC
many,TRBV25-1,NA,TRBJ2-2,CASSEYEGGTGELFF,TGTGCCAGCAGTGAATATGAAGGGGGAACCGGGGAGCTGTTTTTT
NA,TRBV5-6,NA,TRBJ1-4,CASSPTRTVGNEKLFF,TGTGCCAGCAGCCCCACCCGGACAGTGGGAAATGAAAAACTGTTTTTT
NA,TRBV6-2/TRBV6-3,NA,TRBJ1-1,CASSDGEDTEAFF,TGTGCCAGCAGTGACGGAGAGGACACTGAAGCTTTCTTT
few,TRBV29-1,TRBD2,TRBJ2-3,CSADLAEKGASDTQYF,TGCAGCGCCGACCTAGCGGAGAAAGGTGCGTCAGATACGCAGTATTTT
NA,TRBV27,TRBD1,TRBJ1-1,CASSFYGQGNTEAFF,TGTGCCAGCAGTTTCTACGGACAGGGCAACACTGAAGCTTTCTTT
NA,TRBV5-1,TRBD1,TRBJ2-7,CASSGTDRLEQYF,TGCGCCAGCAGCGGGACAGATCGCCTCGAGCAGTACTTC
NA,TRBV19,NA,TRBJ2-7,CASSIDTYEQYF,TGTGCCAGTAGTATAGATACATACGAGCAGTACTTC
many,TRBV19,TRBD1,TRBJ2-7,CASSPGTGRSYEQYF,TGTGCCAGTAGTCCAGGGACAGGCCGCTCCTACGAGCAGTACTTC
NA,TRBV20-1,TRBD1,TRBJ1-2,CSAGSTGTRYTF,TGCAGTGCTGGCTCGACAGGGACTCGCTACACCTTC
NA,TRBV29-1,TRBD1,TRBJ2-7,CSVERQGNSYEQYF,TGCAGCGTTGAACGACAGGGGAACTCCTACGAGCAGTACTTC
NA,TRBV20-1,TRBD1,TRBJ2-5,CSARGQGGETQYF,TGCAGTGCTAGGGGACAGGGAGGGGAGACCCAGTACTTC
many,TRBV7-2,NA,TRBJ1-5,CASSPGLNNQPQHF,TGTGCCAGCAGCCCCGGGCTGAACAATCAGCCCCAGCATTTT
few,TRBV5-1,TRBD1,TRBJ2-7,CASSLGQGPSVDEQYF,TGCGCCAGCAGCTTGGGACAGGGGCCCTCGGTAGACGAGCAGTACTTC
few,TRBV29-1,NA,TRBJ2-5,CSVAPHGGGGKTQYF,TGCAGCGTTGCCCCACACGGCGGAGGCGGGAAGACCCAGTACTTC